The sequence of this TCR beta chain was determined in a study of T cell changes during pregnancy in multiple sclerosis. The CDR3 contains 14 residues. Trimming stripped 4 bases from V and 4 bases from J, with 12 bases between. From germline, CDR1 is LNHNV and CDR2 YYDKDF (reference sequence). TCRdb's table, derived via immunoSEQ multiplex PCR, lists solely in-frame clones and lacks some. The sample has tens of thousands of clones; 91% are singletons. Source: CD8+ T cells from peripheral blood mononuclear cells, taken before pregnancy. The chain employs TRBV15 and TRBJ2-3; D is possibly TRBD2 (6 bases). This clonotype was obtained from a female donor with multiple sclerosis, enrolled in a pregnancy study. The CDR3 sequence: CATSMEAGPDTQYF. In nucleotides, the CDR3 is TGTGCCACCAGCATGGAAGCGGGCCCAGATACGCAGTATTTT.